The 18 T cell receptor beta chains reported below all come from one sample, sequenced in a study of T cells in Graves' hyperthyroidism and ophthalmopathy. RNA transcripts yielded amplified TCR beta CDR3 regions. HTBI primers were used for first-round RT-PCR of the TCR CDR3. TCRdb used MiXCR to reprocess the multiplex PCR reads, holding one entry per CDR3 protein. This table holds about 58,000 distinct CDR3 sequences, around 50% found once. The sequenced sample was blood. The receptor source for this set is a woman aged 25 to 39 with Graves' ophthalmopathy.

Of note for this clonotype: A read error may produce the germline difference seen at one junction end. V gene TRBV9 combines with J gene TRBJ2-5, with 9 bases lining up with TRBD1. Germline V gene lookup returns CDR1 SGDLS and CDR2 YYNGEE. This CDR3 contains 14 residues. The CDR3 loop reads CASSATGGGETQCF. The DNA of the CDR3 is TGTGCCAGTAGCGCGACAGGGGGAGGTGAGACCCAGTGCTTC.

This clonotype was recorded at least ten times. V usage is TRBV6-6 and J usage is TRBJ2-1; TRBD1 aligns across 11 bases. The germline gives CDR1 MNHNY, CDR2 SVGAGI (reference sequence). The J segment lost 7 bases and the V segment lost 8 bases, leaving 10 bases of the junction unmatched. The CDR3 covers 15 residues. The chain's CDR3 is CASEEDRGRHNEQFF. The CDR3 region has the DNA TGTGCCAGCGAGGAGGACAGGGGGCGTCATAATGAGCAGTTCTTC.

This chain connects TRBV20-1 to TRBJ1-6, with 7 nucleotides matching TRBD1. CDR1 DFQATT and CDR2 SNEGSKA come from the germline V gene (reference sequence). The CDR3 contains 16 residues. Trimming took 5 bases from V and 4 from J; bases not matched to a gene: 11. The CDR3 DNA reads TGCAGTGCTTTTAGACAGGGACTGGAATATAATTCACCCCTCCACTTT. This translates into CSAFRQGLEYNSPLHF.

The chain combines TRBV6-5 with TRBJ1-6, with TRBD1 as a possible D gene (5 bases). CDR3 length: 13 residues. CDR1 is MNHEY and CDR2 is SVGAGI in the germline V gene. Trimming cost V 6 bases and J 7 bases, with 10 bases left between them. The CDR3 loop is CASSRQINSPLHF. The CDR3 nucleotides read TGTGCCAGCAGCAGACAGATAAATTCACCCCTCCACTTT.

A note on this clonotype: Germline and junction disagree at one end, which may indicate a read error. V gene TRBV5-8 combines with J gene TRBJ2-2; a possible D gene is TRBD2 (5 bases). The CDR3 totals 14 residues. Germline V CDR1 and CDR2: SGHTS, YDEGEE. The CDR3 is CASSLMRNTGELYF. For the CDR3, the DNA is TGTGCCAGCAGCTTGATGCGGAACACCGGGGAGCTGTACTTC.

V usage is TRBV7-3 and J usage is TRBJ1-5; D is uncertain. The CDR3 is 15 residues long. V was shortened by 2 bases and J by 9 bases, with 17 bases between the two germline ends. Looked up from germline, CDR1 is SGHTA and CDR2 is FQGTGA. CDR3 amino acids: CASSLRIGRKVPQHF. The CDR3 DNA sequence: TGTGCCAGCAGCTTACGGATAGGGCGGAAAGTGCCCCAGCATTTT.

This clonotype was detected many times. The genes are TRBV20-1 and TRBJ1-4; D is unresolved. The germline CDR1 and CDR2 sequences are DFQATT and SNEGSKA (reference sequence). V gave up 5 bases and J gave up 0 bases, with 10 bases separating them. The CDR3 consists of 14 residues. DNA of the CDR3: TGCAGTGCTCTTCCGTGGGCAACTAATGAAAAACTGTTTTTT. Protein product: CSALPWATNEKLFF.

Details on this clonotype: The missing conserved phenylalanine or tryptophan at the end of this CDR3 makes a read error likely. The DNA is omitted, as the CDR3 cannot be located on it reliably, and the CDR3 follows TCRdb's listing. V is TRBV2 and J is TRBJ1-1. Germline V gene lookup returns CDR1 SNHLY and CDR2 FYNNEI. The CDR3 contains 9 residues when both ends are counted. This CDR3 is CASSDRANY.

This clonotype was counted at least ten times. The V gene is TRBV20-1, the J gene TRBJ2-1, with 8 positions matching TRBD2. The length of the CDR3 is 16 residues. CDR1 is DFQATT, CDR2 SNEGSKA, per germline (reference sequence). V shed 5 bases, J shed 2 bases, and the junction held 11 bases outside the gene matches. For the CDR3, the DNA is TGCAGTGCTTACACAGCAGCGGGAGATGCCTACAATGAGCAGTTCTTC. This codes for CSAYTAAGDAYNEQFF.

This clonotype was detected many times. The gene calls are TRBV11-1 and TRBJ2-7; D is unclear. CDR3 length: 15 amino acids. Trimming took off 5 bases at V and 0 bases at J, with 14 bases between the two ends. Germline loops: CDR1 SGHAT, CDR2 FQDESV (reference sequence). The CDR3 DNA sequence: TGTGCCAGCAGCCCACTGGCAGGAGTCTCCTACGAGCAGTACTTC. It is translated as CASSPLAGVSYEQYF.

Remarks on this clonotype: This may come from a read error, since a much larger clone is one base off. The chain uses TRBV5-4 and TRBJ1-1; 11 bases fit TRBD1. The CDR3 sequence is 15 residues long. Per the germline V gene, CDR1 is SGHNT and CDR2 is YYREEE (reference sequence). The CDR3 is CAGSSGTGGVPEAFF. As DNA, the CDR3 is TGTGCCGGCAGTTCCGGGACAGGGGGGGTTCCTGAAGCTTTCTTT.

This clonotype has a handful of counts. This chain joins TRBV4-1 and TRBJ2-5; no reliable D call. The CDR3 extends over 15 amino acids. In germline, CDR1 is MGHRA, CDR2 YSYEKL. The ends were cut back, 0 bases at V and 5 bases at J, with 13 bases in the middle. Here the CDR3 DNA reads TGCGCCAGCAGCCAAGACGGACGAGCTGGGGAGACCCAGTACTTC. Translated: CASSQDGRAGETQYF.

This clonotype was recorded many times. This sequence joins TRBV20-1 and TRBJ2-5; D is possibly TRBD2 (5 bases). The CDR3 is made up of 14 amino acids. The V end was cut by 6 bases, the J end by 5 bases, with 19 bases between. Germline CDR1 and CDR2: DFQATT and SNEGSKA (reference sequence). The CDR3 DNA sequence: TGCAGTGCGGAAGACCCGGCGAGAGGGGAGACCCAGTACTTC. Translated, it gives CSAEDPARGETQYF.

The J gene is TRBJ1-1, the V gene TRBV20-1; D is unresolved. V shed 0 bases and J shed 2 bases, with 19 bases lying between them. The CDR3 loop spans 17 amino acids. Germline V CDR1 and CDR2: DFQATT, SNEGSKA (reference sequence). CDR3 sequence: CSARDPGGGQSNTEAFF. CDR3 coding DNA: TGCAGTGCTAGAGATCCGGGTGGAGGGCAAAGTAACACTGAAGCTTTCTTT.

A word on this clonotype: The limits of the CDR3 on the DNA are not certain, so only TCRdb's listed CDR3 is given. The chain employs TRBV7-3 and TRBJ2-2; TRBD2 is taken as the D call from the table, unchecked against the DNA. The germline V gene has CDR1 SGHTA and CDR2 FQGTGA. Inclusive of both ends, the CDR3 amounts to 24 amino acids. The CDR3 region is CASSFRLAGFDEQYFGPGTGELFF.

The CDR3 spells CAISERGDKNIQYF. The CDR3 coding sequence is TGTGCCATCAGTGAAAGGGGGGACAAAAACATTCAGTACTTC. The rearrangement joins TRBV10-3 to TRBJ2-4, with D perhaps matching TRBD1 or TRBD2 (6 bases each). V was clipped by 3 bases and J by 3 bases, with 9 bases between them. CDR1 is ENHRY, CDR2 SYGVKD, per germline. The CDR3 runs 14 residues.

This clonotype has at least ten counts. The CDR3 loop reads CASSHSRFGNSPLHF. The CDR3 bases are TGTGCCAGCAGCCATAGTAGGTTCGGAAATTCACCCCTCCACTTT. This chain joins TRBV7-9 and TRBJ1-6; no clear D gene. With 5 bases removed from V and 7 bases from J, the gap between germline ends came to 15 bases. The CDR3 has 15 residues. The germline gives CDR1 SEHNR, CDR2 FQNEAQ (reference sequence).

V is TRBV9 and J is TRBJ1-6; 9 positions match TRBD1. The CDR3 is 13 amino acids. The V gene end was trimmed by 10 bases and the J gene end by 10 bases; junction bases not matched to a gene: 9. Germline V lookup: CDR1 SGDLS, CDR2 YYNGEE. This CDR3 reads CAGTGTGTSPLHF. The CDR3 DNA is TGTGCCGGCACCGGGACAGGGACCTCACCCCTCCACTTT.